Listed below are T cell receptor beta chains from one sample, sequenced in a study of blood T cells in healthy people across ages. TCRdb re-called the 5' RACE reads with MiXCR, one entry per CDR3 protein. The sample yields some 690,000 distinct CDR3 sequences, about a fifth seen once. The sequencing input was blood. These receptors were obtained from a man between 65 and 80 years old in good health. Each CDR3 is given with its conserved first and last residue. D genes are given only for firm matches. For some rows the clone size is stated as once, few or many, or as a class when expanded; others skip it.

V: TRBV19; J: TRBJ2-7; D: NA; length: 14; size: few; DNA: TGTGCCAGTAGTATAGGGGCCAGGTCCGGCGAGCAGTACTTC; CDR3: CASSIGARSGEQYF
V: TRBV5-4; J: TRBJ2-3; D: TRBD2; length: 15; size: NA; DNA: TGTGCCAGCAGCATTAGCGGGAGTATTACAGATACGCAGTATTTT; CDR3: CASSISGSITDTQYF
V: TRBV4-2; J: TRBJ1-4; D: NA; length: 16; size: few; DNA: TGTGCCAGCAGCCAAGCCCAATCAGGGTATAATGAAAAACTGTTTTTT; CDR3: CASSQAQSGYNEKLFF
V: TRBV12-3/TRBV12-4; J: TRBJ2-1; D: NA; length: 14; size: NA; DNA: TGTGCCAGCAGTTTGGTCGGGATGGGGAATGAGCAGTTCTTC; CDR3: CASSLVGMGNEQFF
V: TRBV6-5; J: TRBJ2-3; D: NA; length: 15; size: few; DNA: TGTGCCAGCAGCTTCCGGCGCGCTAGCACAGATACGCAGTATTTT; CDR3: CASSFRRASTDTQYF
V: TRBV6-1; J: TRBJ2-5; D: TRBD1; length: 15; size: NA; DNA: TGTGCCAGCAGTCCAACCGGGACAGGGGTCGAGACCCAGTACTTC; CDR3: CASSPTGTGVETQYF
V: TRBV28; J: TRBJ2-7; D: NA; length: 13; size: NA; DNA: TGTGCCAGCAGTCAACCGAACTCCTACGAGCAGTACTTC; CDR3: CASSQPNSYEQYF
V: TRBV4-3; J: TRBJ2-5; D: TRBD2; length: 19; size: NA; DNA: TGCGCCAGCAGCCAAGGCCGAGCTAGCGGGGGGCTTTCGCAAGAGACCCAGTACTTC; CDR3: CASSQGRASGGLSQETQYF
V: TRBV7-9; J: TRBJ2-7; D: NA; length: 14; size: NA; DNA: TGTGCCAGCAGCTTAGCAGCAGGGGAGTACGAGCAGTACTTC; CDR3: CASSLAAGEYEQYF
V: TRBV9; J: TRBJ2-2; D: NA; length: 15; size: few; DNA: TGTGCCAGCAGCGTTGGTGGGGTGGACACCGGGGAGCTGTTTTTT; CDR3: CASSVGGVDTGELFF
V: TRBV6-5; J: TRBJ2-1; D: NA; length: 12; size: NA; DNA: TGTGCCAGCAGTTACTTTTCTGGGAGTCAGTTCTTC; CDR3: CASSYFSGSQFF
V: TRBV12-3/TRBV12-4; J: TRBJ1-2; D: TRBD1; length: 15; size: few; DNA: TGTGCCAGCAGCCCACGCGGGACAGGGGGCTATGGCTACACCTTC; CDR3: CASSPRGTGGYGYTF
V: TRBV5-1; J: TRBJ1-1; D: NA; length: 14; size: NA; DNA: TGCGCCAGCAGCCCTCTCTGGGGTTCAACTGAAGCTTTCTTT; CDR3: CASSPLWGSTEAFF
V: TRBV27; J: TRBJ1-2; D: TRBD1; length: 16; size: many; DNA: TGTGCCAGCAGTCGCGGGGTAACAGGGGGCGTTGATGGCTACACCTTC; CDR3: CASSRGVTGGVDGYTF
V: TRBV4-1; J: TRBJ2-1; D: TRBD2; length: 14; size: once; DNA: TGCGCCAGCAGCCGGAAGCGGGAGGCGAGTGAGCAGTTCTTC; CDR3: CASSRKREASEQFF
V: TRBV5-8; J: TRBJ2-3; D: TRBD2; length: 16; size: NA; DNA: TGTGCCAGCAGCGTCTACCCGGGACTAGCGGAAGATACGCAGTATTTT; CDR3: CASSVYPGLAEDTQYF
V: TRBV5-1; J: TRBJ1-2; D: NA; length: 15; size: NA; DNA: TGCGCCAGCAGCACCCTTGGACAGCCAAACTATGGCTACACCTTC; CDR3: CASSTLGQPNYGYTF
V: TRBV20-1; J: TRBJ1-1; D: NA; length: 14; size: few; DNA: TGCAGTGCTAGGTGGGGGGGAATAAGCACTGAAGCTTTCTTT; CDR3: CSARWGGISTEAFF
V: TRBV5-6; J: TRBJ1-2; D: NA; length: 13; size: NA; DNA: TGTGCCAGCAGCATCGGGACGGTCGATGGCTACACCTTC; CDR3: CASSIGTVDGYTF
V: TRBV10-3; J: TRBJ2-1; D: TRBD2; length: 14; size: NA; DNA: TGTGCCATCAGTGCTAGCGGGGGGTACAATGAGCAGTTCTTC; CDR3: CAISASGGYNEQFF
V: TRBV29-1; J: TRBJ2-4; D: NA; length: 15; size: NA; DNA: TGCAGCGTTGTTGGGCCTTCGGAAGCCAAAAACATTCAGTACTTC; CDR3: CSVVGPSEAKNIQYF
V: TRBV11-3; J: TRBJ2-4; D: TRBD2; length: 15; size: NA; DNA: TGTGCCAGCTCCGGACTAGCGGGCGCCAAAAACATTCAGTACTTC; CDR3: CASSGLAGAKNIQYF
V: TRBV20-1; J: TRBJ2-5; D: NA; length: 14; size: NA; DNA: TGCAGTGCTCCCCAAGGGGCCTACCAAGAGACCCAGTACTTC; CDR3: CSAPQGAYQETQYF
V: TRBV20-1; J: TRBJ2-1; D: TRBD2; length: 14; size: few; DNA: TGCAGTGCTAGAAAGGGACTAGCAATTGATGAGCAGTTCTTC; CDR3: CSARKGLAIDEQFF
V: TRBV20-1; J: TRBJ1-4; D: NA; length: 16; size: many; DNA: TGCAGTGCTACAACCGCCGTATGGGGGGCTGGTGAAAAACTGTTTTTT; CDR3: CSATTAVWGAGEKLFF
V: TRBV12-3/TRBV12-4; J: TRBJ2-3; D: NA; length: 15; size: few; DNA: TGTGCCAGCAGTCTCGACAATGGGGTCACAGATACGCAGTATTTT; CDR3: CASSLDNGVTDTQYF
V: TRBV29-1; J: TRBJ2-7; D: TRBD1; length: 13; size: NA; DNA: TGCAGCGTTGAAGTCCAGGGGGCGAGCGAGCAGTACTTC; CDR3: CSVEVQGASEQYF
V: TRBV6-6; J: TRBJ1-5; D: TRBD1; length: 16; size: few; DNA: TGTGCCAGCAGTTACTGGGCAGGGGGCAGGAATCAGCCCCAGCATTTT; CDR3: CASSYWAGGRNQPQHF
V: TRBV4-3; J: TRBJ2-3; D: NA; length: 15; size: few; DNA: TGCGCCAGCAGCCCGGCCTGGAGAAGCACAGATACGCAGTATTTT; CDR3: CASSPAWRSTDTQYF
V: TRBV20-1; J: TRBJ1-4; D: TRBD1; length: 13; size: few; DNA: TGCAGTGCTAGATTCGGAGGGAGGGACAGGCTGTTTTTT; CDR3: CSARFGGRDRLFF
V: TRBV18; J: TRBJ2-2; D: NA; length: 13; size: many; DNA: TGTGCCAGCAGCCCGCAGGGCACCGGGGAGCTGTTTTTT; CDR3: CASSPQGTGELFF
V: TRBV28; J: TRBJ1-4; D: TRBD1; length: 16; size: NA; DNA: TGTGCCAGCAAAGAAGGGGGCGGCGGGCTTAGTGAAAAACTGTTTTTT; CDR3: CASKEGGGGLSEKLFF
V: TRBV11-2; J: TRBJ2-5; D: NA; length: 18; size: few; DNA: TGTGCCAGCAGCTTAGTAGGGGCCCCCGGGACCAGTAGAGAGACCCAGTACTTC; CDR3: CASSLVGAPGTSRETQYF
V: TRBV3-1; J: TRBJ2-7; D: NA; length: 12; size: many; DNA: TGTGCCAGCAGCCTGGTCCAATACGAGCAGTACTTC; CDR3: CASSLVQYEQYF
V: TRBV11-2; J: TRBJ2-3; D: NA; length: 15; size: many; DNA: TGTGCCAGCAGCCACACCAGGACGGGGTGGGATACGCAGTATTTT; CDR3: CASSHTRTGWDTQYF
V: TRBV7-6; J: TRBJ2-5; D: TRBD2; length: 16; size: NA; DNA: TGTGCCAGCAGCTCCACGAGCGGGGGGGCGAGAGAGACCCAGTACTTC; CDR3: CASSSTSGGARETQYF
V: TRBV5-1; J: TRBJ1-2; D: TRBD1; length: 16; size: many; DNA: TGCGCCAGCAGCCTGGACCCGGGACAGGGGGCTCATGGCTACACCTTC; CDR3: CASSLDPGQGAHGYTF
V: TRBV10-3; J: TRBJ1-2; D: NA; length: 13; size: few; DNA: TGTGCCATCAGTGAGTCCCTCGCTTGGGGCTACACCTTC; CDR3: CAISESLAWGYTF
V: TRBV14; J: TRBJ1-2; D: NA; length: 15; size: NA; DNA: TGTGCCAGCAGCCAAGTCCCTGGGGGTGACTATGGCTACACCTTC; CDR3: CASSQVPGGDYGYTF